This TCR beta chain was documented in a study of cytomegalovirus exposure and HLA in healthy donors. Concerning this clone itself: Its antigen is as yet unknown.

General study findings and limits: Most TCR sequences were rare, but some public TCRs occurred in many donors. Sequencing likely caused a cluster of highly shared sequence variants. Later on, an analysis tied approximately 15,000 TCR beta sequences to HLA alleles at 0.05 false discovery rate.

Although they were nominally healthy when sampled, donors likely had unrecorded immune exposures. In the PCR, 60 Vbeta and 13 Jbeta primers were used. Assay: immunoSEQ multiplex PCR; the TCRdb copy retains only in-frame clones and omits some. The table lists over 75,000 clones, 60% to 85% of them singletons. Trimming left V 1 base short and J 4 bases short, with 14 bases between. Germline V gene data show CDR1 as SGHNT and CDR2 as YYREEE (reference sequence). The CDR3 covers 15 residues. The chain joins TRBV5-4 to TRBJ1-2, with a tentative D call TRBD1 (6 bases). The origin of this receptor is a man between 60 and 75 years old in good health and CMV-seropositive. Source material: PBMCs. CDR3 sequence reads: CASSLPDRALYGYTF. DNA of the CDR3: TGTGCCAGCAGCTTGCCGGACAGAGCCCTCTATGGCTACACCTTC.